A selection of T cell receptor beta chains follows, all from one sample in a study of T cell repertoires in cytomegalovirus infection. MiXCR, run by TCRdb on the reads, gives a single entry per CDR3 protein. The sample shows fewer than 130,000 distinct CDR3 sequences, over 40% of them seen only once. Antigens of these TCRs are unknown. The material sequenced was CD8+ T cells from cultured PBMCs, taken from culture after CMV antigen stimulation. All receptors derive from a human donor in good health (CMV status not recorded). Some clones in this sample may be carry-over from other donors' samples. The CDR3 runs from the conserved cysteine through the conserved F or W. Fields, in order: J gene, D gene, V gene, CDR3 protein. The D gene is left open where the match is weak.

TRBJ2-7	NA	TRBV6-2/TRBV6-3	CASSNPYTSPSYEQYF
TRBJ2-5	TRBD2	TRBV12-3/TRBV12-4	CASSPGAAGGPGAETQYF
TRBJ2-5	NA	TRBV12-3/TRBV12-4	CASTESAEQETQYF
TRBJ2-1	NA	TRBV4-1	CASSHGNNEQFF
TRBJ2-7	NA	TRBV6-5	CASRGLSRNPYEQYF
TRBJ2-7	NA	TRBV27	CASATSYEQYF
TRBJ2-7	TRBD2	TRBV27	CASRPPGSGGVYEQYF
TRBJ2-7	NA	TRBV19	CASSPGTRGYEQYF
TRBJ1-5	TRBD1	TRBV2	CASSEGQGSQPQHF
TRBJ1-2	NA	TRBV7-6	CASSPEANYGYTF
TRBJ1-2	NA	TRBV12-3/TRBV12-4	CASSLEDPYAYGYTF
TRBJ1-2	TRBD1	TRBV6-5	CASSYETGQGTGYTF
TRBJ1-1	NA	TRBV6-8	CASRMLSEAFF
TRBJ2-3	NA	TRBV2	CASSEGPGMADTQYF
TRBJ1-3	NA	TRBV27	CATRAGNTIYF
TRBJ2-7	NA	TRBV6-5	CASSSTGSSYEQYF
TRBJ2-1	TRBD1	TRBV7-9	CASSSGTEPYNEQFF
TRBJ1-2	TRBD1	TRBV12-3/TRBV12-4	CASSLGQGALGYTF
TRBJ1-1	TRBD1	TRBV7-4	CASSQDRDEAFF
TRBJ2-7	TRBD1	TRBV9	CASSERQGAGEQYF
TRBJ2-2	NA	TRBV24-1	CATSDSPGAGELFF
TRBJ1-1	NA	TRBV12-3/TRBV12-4	CASSLGAASAEAFF
TRBJ1-1	NA	TRBV6-6	CASSYGHGADKNTEAFF
TRBJ2-1	NA	TRBV7-6	CASSLGGGAHNEQFF
TRBJ1-3	NA	TRBV15	CATSKPQDDGNTIYF
TRBJ1-1	NA	TRBV28	CASSGLRGTEAFF
TRBJ2-1	TRBD1	TRBV5-6	CASSLQGPRQFF
TRBJ2-7	NA	TRBV28	CASSPLQGPYEQYF
TRBJ2-1	NA	TRBV2	CASRAAGNEQFF